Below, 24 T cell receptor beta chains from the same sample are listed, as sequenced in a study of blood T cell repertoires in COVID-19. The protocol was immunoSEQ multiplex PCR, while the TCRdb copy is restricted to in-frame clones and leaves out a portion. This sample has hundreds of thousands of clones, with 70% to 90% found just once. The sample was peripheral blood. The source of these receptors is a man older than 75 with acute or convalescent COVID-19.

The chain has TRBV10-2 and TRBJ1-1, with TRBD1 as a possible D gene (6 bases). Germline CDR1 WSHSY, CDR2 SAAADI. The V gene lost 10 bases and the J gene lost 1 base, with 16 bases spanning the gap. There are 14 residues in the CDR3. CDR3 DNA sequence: TGCGCCACCGCCCCGGCAGGGGCGAACACTGAAGCTTTCTTT. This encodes CATAPAGANTEAFF.

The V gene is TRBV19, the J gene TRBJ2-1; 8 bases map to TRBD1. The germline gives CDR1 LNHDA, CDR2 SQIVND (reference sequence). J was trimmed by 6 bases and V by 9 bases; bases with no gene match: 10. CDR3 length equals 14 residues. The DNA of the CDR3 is TGTGCCAGCCTCGACAGGGGCAAGGGCAATGAGCAGTTCTTC. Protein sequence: CASLDRGKGNEQFF.

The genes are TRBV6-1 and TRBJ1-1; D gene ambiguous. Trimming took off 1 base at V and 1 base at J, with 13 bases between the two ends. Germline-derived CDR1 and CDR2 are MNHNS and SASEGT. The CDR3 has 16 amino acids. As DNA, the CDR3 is TGTGCCAGCAGTGAAGGGATAGGGAGGAGGAACACTGAAGCTTTCTTT. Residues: CASSEGIGRRNTEAFF.

CDR3: CASSLVGASPDTQYF. CDR3 in DNA: TGCGCCAGCAGCTTGGTGGGAGCCAGTCCAGATACGCAGTATTTT. The V and J genes are TRBV5-1 and TRBJ2-3; the D gene is possibly TRBD2 (5 bases). Germline loops: CDR1 SGHRS, CDR2 YFSETQ. The CDR3 sequence is 15 residues long. Trimming took 0 bases from V and 4 from J, leaving 12 bases between them.

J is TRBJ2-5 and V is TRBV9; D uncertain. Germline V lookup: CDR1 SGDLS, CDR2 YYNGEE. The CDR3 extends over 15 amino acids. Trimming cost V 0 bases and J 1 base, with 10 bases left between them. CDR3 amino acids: CASSVGSISQETQYF. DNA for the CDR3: TGTGCCAGCAGCGTAGGAAGCATCTCCCAAGAGACCCAGTACTTC.

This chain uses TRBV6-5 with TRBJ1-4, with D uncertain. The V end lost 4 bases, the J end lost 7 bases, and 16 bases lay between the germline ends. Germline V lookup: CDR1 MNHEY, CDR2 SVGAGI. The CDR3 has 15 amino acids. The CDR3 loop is CASSSRLPGSEKLFF. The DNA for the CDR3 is TGTGCCAGCAGTTCCCGACTGCCGGGTAGTGAAAAACTGTTTTTT.

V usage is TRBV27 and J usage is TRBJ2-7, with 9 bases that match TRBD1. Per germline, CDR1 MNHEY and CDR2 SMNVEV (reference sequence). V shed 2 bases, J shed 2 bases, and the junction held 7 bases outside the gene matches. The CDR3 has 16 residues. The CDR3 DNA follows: TGTGCCAGCAGTTTAGCCGGGACAGGGACGCCCTACGAGCAGTACTTC. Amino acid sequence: CASSLAGTGTPYEQYF.

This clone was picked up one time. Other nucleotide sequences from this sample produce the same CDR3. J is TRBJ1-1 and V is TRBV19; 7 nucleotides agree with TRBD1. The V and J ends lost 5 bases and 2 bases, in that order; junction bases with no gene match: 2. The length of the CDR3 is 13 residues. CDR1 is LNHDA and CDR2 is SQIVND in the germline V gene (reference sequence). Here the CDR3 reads CASSRTGNTEAFF. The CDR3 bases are TGTGCCAGTAGTCGGACAGGAAACACTGAAGCTTTCTTT.

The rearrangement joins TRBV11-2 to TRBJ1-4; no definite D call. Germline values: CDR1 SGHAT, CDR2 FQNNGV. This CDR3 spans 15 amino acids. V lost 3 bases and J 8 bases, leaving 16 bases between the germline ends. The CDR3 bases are TGTGCCAGCAGCTTCACCTCCGGCCAGGCCGAAAAACTGTTTTTT. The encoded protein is CASSFTSGQAEKLFF.

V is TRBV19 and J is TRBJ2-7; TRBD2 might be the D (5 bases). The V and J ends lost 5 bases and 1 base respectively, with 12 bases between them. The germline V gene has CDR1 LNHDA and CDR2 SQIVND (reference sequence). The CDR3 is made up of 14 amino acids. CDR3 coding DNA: TGTGCCAGTAGTCCCCGGACTTTTTCCTACGAGCAGTACTTC. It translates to CASSPRTFSYEQYF.

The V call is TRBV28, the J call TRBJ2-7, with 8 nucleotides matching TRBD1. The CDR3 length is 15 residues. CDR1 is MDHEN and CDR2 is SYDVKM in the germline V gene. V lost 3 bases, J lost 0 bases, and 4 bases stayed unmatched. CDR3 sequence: CASSLRGTGSYEQYF. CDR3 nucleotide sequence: TGTGCCAGCAGTTTGAGGGGGACAGGCTCCTACGAGCAGTACTTC. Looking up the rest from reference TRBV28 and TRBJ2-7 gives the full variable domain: DVKVTQSSRYLVKRTGEKVFLECVQDMDHENMFWYRQDPGLGLRLIYFSYDVKMKEKGDIPEGYSVSREKKERFSLILESASTNQTSMYLCASSLRGTGSYEQYFGPGTRLTVT.

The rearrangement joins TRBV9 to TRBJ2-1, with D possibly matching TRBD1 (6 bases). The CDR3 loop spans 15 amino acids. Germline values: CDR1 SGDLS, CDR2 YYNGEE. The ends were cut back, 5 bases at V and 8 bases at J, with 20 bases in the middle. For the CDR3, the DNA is TGTGCCAGCAGGCCCGGACAGCTTCCTGGGGATGAGCAGTTCTTC. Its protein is CASRPGQLPGDEQFF.

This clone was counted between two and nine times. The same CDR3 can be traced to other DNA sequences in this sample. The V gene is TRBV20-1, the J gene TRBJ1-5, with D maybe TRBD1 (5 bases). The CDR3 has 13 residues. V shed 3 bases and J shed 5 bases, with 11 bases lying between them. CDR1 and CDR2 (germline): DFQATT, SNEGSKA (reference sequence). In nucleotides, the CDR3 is TGCAGTGCTAGTAAGGGGAGGGATCAGCCCCAGCATTTT. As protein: CSASKGRDQPQHF.

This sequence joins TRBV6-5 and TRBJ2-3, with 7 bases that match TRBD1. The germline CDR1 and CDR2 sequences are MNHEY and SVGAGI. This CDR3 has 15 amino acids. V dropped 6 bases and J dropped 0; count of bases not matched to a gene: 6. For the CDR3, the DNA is TGTGCCAGCAGGAGACAGGGTCTTAGCACAGATACGCAGTATTTT. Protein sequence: CASRRQGLSTDTQYF.

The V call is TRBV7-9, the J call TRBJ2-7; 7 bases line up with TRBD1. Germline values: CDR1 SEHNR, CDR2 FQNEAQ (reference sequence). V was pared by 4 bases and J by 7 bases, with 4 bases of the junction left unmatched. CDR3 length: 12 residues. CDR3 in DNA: TGTGCCAGCAGCTCAGACAGGGTTGAGCAGTACTTC. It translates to CASSSDRVEQYF.

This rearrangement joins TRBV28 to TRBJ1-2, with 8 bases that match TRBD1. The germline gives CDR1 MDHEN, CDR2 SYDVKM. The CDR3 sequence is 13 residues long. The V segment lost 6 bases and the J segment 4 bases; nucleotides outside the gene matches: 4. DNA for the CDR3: TGTGCCAGCAGCCCCGGACAGGGCTATGGCTACACCTTC. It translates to CASSPGQGYGYTF.

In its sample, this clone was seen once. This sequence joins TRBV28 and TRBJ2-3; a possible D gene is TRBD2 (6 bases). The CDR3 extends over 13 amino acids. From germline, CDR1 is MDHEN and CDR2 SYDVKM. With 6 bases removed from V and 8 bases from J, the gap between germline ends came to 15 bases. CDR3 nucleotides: TGTGCCAGCAGGACTGTGCAGGGAGGTACGCAGTATTTT. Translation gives CASRTVQGGTQYF.

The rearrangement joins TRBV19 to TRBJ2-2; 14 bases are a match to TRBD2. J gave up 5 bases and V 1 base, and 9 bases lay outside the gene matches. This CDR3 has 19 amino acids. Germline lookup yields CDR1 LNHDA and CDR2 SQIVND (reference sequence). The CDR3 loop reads CASSIGYRTSGGRTGELFF. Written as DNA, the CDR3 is TGTGCCAGTAGTATAGGGTATCGGACTAGCGGGGGGAGAACCGGGGAGCTGTTTTTT.

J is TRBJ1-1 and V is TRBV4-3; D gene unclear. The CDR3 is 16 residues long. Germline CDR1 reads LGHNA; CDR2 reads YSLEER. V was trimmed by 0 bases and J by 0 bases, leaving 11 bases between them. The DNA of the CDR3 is TGCGCCAGCAGCCAAGATGGAAGAGGCATGAACACTGAAGCTTTCTTT. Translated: CASSQDGRGMNTEAFF.

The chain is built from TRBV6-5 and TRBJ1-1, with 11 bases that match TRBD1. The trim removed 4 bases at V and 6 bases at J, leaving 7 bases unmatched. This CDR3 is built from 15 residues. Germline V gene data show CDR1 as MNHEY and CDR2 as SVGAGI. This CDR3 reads CASSSRDRGTAEAFF. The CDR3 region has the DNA TGTGCCAGCAGTTCCCGGGACAGGGGGACGGCTGAAGCTTTCTTT.

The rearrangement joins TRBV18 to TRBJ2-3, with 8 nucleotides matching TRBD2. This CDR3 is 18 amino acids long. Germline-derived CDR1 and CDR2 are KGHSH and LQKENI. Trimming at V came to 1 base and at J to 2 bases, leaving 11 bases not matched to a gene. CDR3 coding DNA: TGTGCCAGCTCACCACGAATCAGCGGGAGACCTATCACAGATACGCAGTATTTT. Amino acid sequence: CASSPRISGRPITDTQYF.

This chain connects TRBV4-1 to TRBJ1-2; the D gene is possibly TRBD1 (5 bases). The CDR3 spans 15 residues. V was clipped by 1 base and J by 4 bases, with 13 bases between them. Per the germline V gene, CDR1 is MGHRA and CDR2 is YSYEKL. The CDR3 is CASSQAGRESYGYTF. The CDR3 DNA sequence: TGCGCCAGCAGCCAAGCCGGCAGGGAAAGCTATGGCTACACCTTC.

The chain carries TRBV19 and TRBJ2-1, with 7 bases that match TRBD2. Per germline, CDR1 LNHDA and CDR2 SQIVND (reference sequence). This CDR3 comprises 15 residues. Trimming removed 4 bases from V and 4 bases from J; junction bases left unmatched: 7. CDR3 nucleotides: TGTGCCAGTAGTAGCGGGAGTTGGGCTTACAATGAGCAGTTCTTC. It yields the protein CASSSGSWAYNEQFF.

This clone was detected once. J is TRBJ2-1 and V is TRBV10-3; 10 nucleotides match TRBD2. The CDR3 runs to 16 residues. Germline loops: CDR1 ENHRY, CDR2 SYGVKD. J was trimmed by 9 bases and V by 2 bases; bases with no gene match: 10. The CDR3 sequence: CAISEIASGRFSEQFF. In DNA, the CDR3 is TGTGCCATCAGTGAGATCGCTAGCGGGAGATTTAGTGAGCAGTTCTTC.